This is a list of T cell receptor beta chains from one sample in a study of Ad26.COV2.S vaccination and SARS-CoV-2 variants. Data came from immunoSEQ multiplex PCR; TCRdb stores just in-frame clones and leaves some out. This table has about 400,000 clones, about 88% appearing once. The specimen was peripheral blood, collected in a trial of Ad26.COV2.S vaccine versus placebo. The source of these receptors is a person aged 18 to 59 who received the Ad26.COV2.S COVID-19 vaccine or a placebo. The CDR3 runs from the conserved cysteine through the conserved F or W. Fields, in order: J gene, clone size, D gene, V gene, CDR3 protein, CDR3 DNA. The D gene is left open where the match is weak. Clone size is shown for a subset of rows, as once, few, many or a class of expanded clone.

J gene: TRBJ1-1
clone size: NA
D gene: NA
V gene: TRBV27
CDR3 protein: CVRAEAFF
CDR3 DNA: TGTGTCCGGGCTGAAGCTTTCTTT

J gene: TRBJ2-5
clone size: NA
D gene: TRBD1
V gene: TRBV28
CDR3 protein: CASGTGGNQETQYF
CDR3 DNA: TGTGCCAGCGGGACAGGAGGGAATCAAGAGACCCAGTACTTC

J gene: TRBJ2-3
clone size: NA
D gene: TRBD2
V gene: TRBV28
CDR3 protein: CAGSRLAGGLTDTQYF
CDR3 DNA: TGTGCCGGCTCAAGACTAGCGGGAGGACTCACAGATACGCAGTATTTT

J gene: TRBJ1-5
clone size: NA
D gene: NA
V gene: TRBV19
CDR3 protein: CASSGRVYSNQPQHF
CDR3 DNA: TGTGCCAGTAGTGGACGGGTCTATAGCAATCAGCCCCAGCATTTT

J gene: TRBJ1-4
clone size: NA
D gene: NA
V gene: TRBV5-6
CDR3 protein: CASSLEQDWAEKLFF
CDR3 DNA: TGTGCCAGCAGCTTGGAGCAGGACTGGGCTGAAAAACTGTTTTTT

J gene: TRBJ1-5
clone size: few
D gene: TRBD1
V gene: TRBV5-8
CDR3 protein: CASSLGQGAGNQPQHF
CDR3 DNA: TGTGCCAGCAGCTTAGGTCAGGGGGCGGGCAATCAGCCCCAGCATTTT

J gene: TRBJ2-5
clone size: NA
D gene: NA
V gene: TRBV15
CDR3 protein: CATSRDWEPKTQYF
CDR3 DNA: TGTGCCACCAGCAGAGATTGGGAACCTAAGACCCAGTACTTC

J gene: TRBJ2-2
clone size: NA
D gene: NA
V gene: TRBV11-3
CDR3 protein: CASRSLGVSNTGELFF
CDR3 DNA: TGTGCCAGCAGGAGTCTGGGAGTGTCGAACACCGGGGAGCTGTTTTTT

J gene: TRBJ2-5
clone size: NA
D gene: NA
V gene: TRBV24-1
CDR3 protein: CATSDFGGLNQETQYF
CDR3 DNA: TGTGCCACCAGTGATTTCGGGGGATTGAACCAAGAGACCCAGTACTTC

J gene: TRBJ1-6
clone size: NA
D gene: TRBD1
V gene: TRBV6-5
CDR3 protein: CASRGGTYNSPLHF
CDR3 DNA: TGTGCCAGCAGAGGGGGCACCTATAATTCACCCCTCCACTTT

J gene: TRBJ2-5
clone size: NA
D gene: NA
V gene: TRBV7-3
CDR3 protein: CASSPAGSETQYF
CDR3 DNA: TGTGCCAGCAGCCCAGCCGGGTCAGAGACCCAGTACTTC

J gene: TRBJ2-3
clone size: NA
D gene: TRBD2
V gene: TRBV14
CDR3 protein: CASSQDRGLAVTDTQYF
CDR3 DNA: TGTGCCAGCAGCCAAGATAGGGGACTAGCGGTCACAGATACGCAGTATTTT

J gene: TRBJ1-5
clone size: once
D gene: NA
V gene: TRBV6-5
CDR3 protein: CASRDISSNQPQHF
CDR3 DNA: TGTGCCAGCAGAGATATATCGAGCAATCAGCCCCAGCATTTT

J gene: TRBJ2-1
clone size: once
D gene: TRBD2
V gene: TRBV28
CDR3 protein: CASSFPPPTGGVGLAGGTYNEQFF
CDR3 DNA: TGTGCCAGCAGTTTCCCCCCACCCACAGGGGGCGTGGGACTAGCGGGAGGGACCTACAATGAGCAGTTCTTC

J gene: TRBJ2-3
clone size: once
D gene: NA
V gene: TRBV11-2
CDR3 protein: CASSFGGTQYF
CDR3 DNA: TGTGCCAGCAGCTTCGGTGGTACGCAGTATTTT

J gene: TRBJ2-5
clone size: NA
D gene: NA
V gene: TRBV5-1
CDR3 protein: CASSPSQGLQETQYF
CDR3 DNA: TGCGCCAGCAGCCCGTCCCAGGGGCTCCAAGAGACCCAGTACTTC

J gene: TRBJ1-5
clone size: NA
D gene: NA
V gene: TRBV27
CDR3 protein: CASSFEASNQPQHF
CDR3 DNA: TGTGCCAGCAGTTTCGAGGCGAGCAATCAGCCCCAGCATTTT

J gene: TRBJ1-5
clone size: NA
D gene: NA
V gene: TRBV6-2/TRBV6-3
CDR3 protein: CASSYGVFQPQHF
CDR3 DNA: TGTGCCAGCAGTTACGGGGTATTTCAGCCCCAGCATTTT

J gene: TRBJ2-7
clone size: NA
D gene: NA
V gene: TRBV13
CDR3 protein: CASSSQPSEQYF
CDR3 DNA: TGTGCCAGCAGCTCACAACCTAGCGAGCAGTACTTC

J gene: TRBJ1-4
clone size: NA
D gene: TRBD1
V gene: TRBV5-6
CDR3 protein: CASSSLTGEGTNEKLFF
CDR3 DNA: TGTGCCAGCAGCTCCCTGACAGGGGAGGGAACTAATGAAAAACTGTTTTTT

J gene: TRBJ2-1
clone size: NA
D gene: NA
V gene: TRBV12-3/TRBV12-4
CDR3 protein: CASRSYNEQFF
CDR3 DNA: TGTGCCAGCAGGTCCTACAATGAGCAGTTCTTC

J gene: TRBJ1-2
clone size: NA
D gene: TRBD1
V gene: TRBV19
CDR3 protein: CASSSFGQGAGGYTF
CDR3 DNA: TGTGCCAGTAGTTCCTTCGGACAGGGGGCCGGCGGCTACACCTTC

J gene: TRBJ1-4
clone size: NA
D gene: NA
V gene: TRBV5-1
CDR3 protein: CASSLIVGATNEKLFF
CDR3 DNA: TGCGCCAGCAGCTTGATAGTCGGGGCTACTAATGAAAAACTGTTTTTT

J gene: TRBJ1-4
clone size: NA
D gene: NA
V gene: TRBV3-1/TRBV3-2
CDR3 protein: CASSQEVRMKLFF
CDR3 DNA: TGTGCCAGCAGCCAAGAGGTGCGGATGAAACTGTTTTTT

J gene: TRBJ2-7
clone size: NA
D gene: TRBD2
V gene: TRBV3-1/TRBV3-2
CDR3 protein: CASSELSGRAYEQYF
CDR3 DNA: TGTGCCAGCAGCGAACTTAGCGGGAGGGCCTACGAGCAGTACTTC

J gene: TRBJ1-1
clone size: NA
D gene: NA
V gene: TRBV5-1
CDR3 protein: CASTPIRGNTEAFF
CDR3 DNA: TGCGCCAGCACCCCCATCCGGGGTAACACTGAAGCTTTCTTT

J gene: TRBJ2-5
clone size: NA
D gene: TRBD2
V gene: TRBV15
CDR3 protein: CATRREGRETQYF
CDR3 DNA: TGTGCCACCAGGCGGGAGGGCCGAGAGACCCAGTACTTC

J gene: TRBJ2-7
clone size: NA
D gene: TRBD2
V gene: TRBV6-5
CDR3 protein: CASSTGLAGAGEQYF
CDR3 DNA: TGTGCCAGCAGTACGGGACTAGCGGGAGCGGGCGAGCAGTACTTC

J gene: TRBJ2-2
clone size: NA
D gene: NA
V gene: TRBV5-1
CDR3 protein: CASSLAAQFGAGELFF
CDR3 DNA: TGCGCCAGCAGCTTGGCCGCACAGTTCGGGGCCGGGGAGCTGTTTTTT

J gene: TRBJ1-5
clone size: NA
D gene: NA
V gene: TRBV27
CDR3 protein: CASSLGGKGNQPQHF
CDR3 DNA: TGTGCCAGCAGTTTGGGGGGGAAGGGCAATCAGCCCCAGCATTTT

J gene: TRBJ2-3
clone size: NA
D gene: NA
V gene: TRBV21-1
CDR3 protein: CASRRRTSAPTDTQYF
CDR3 DNA: TGTGCCAGCAGAAGAAGGACTAGCGCCCCCACAGATACGCAGTATTTT

J gene: TRBJ1-3
clone size: NA
D gene: NA
V gene: TRBV11-2
CDR3 protein: CASSLDLRDNSPAHTIYF
CDR3 DNA: TGTGCCAGCAGCTTAGATCTTCGGGACAACTCCCCGGCGCACACCATATATTTT

J gene: TRBJ2-1
clone size: NA
D gene: TRBD2
V gene: TRBV4-1
CDR3 protein: CASSQEGASGRPEQFF
CDR3 DNA: TGCGCCAGCAGCCAAGAGGGGGCTAGCGGGAGACCTGAGCAGTTCTTC

J gene: TRBJ1-1
clone size: few
D gene: TRBD1
V gene: TRBV7-9
CDR3 protein: CASSSPTGGGNTEAFF
CDR3 DNA: TGTGCCAGCAGCTCCCCGACAGGGGGGGGGAACACTGAAGCTTTCTTT

J gene: TRBJ1-2
clone size: once
D gene: TRBD1
V gene: TRBV30
CDR3 protein: CAWTKQGRRYGYTF
CDR3 DNA: TGTGCCTGGACGAAACAGGGGAGGAGGTATGGCTACACCTTC

J gene: TRBJ2-1
clone size: NA
D gene: TRBD1
V gene: TRBV10-3
CDR3 protein: CATQGVGEQFF
CDR3 DNA: TGTGCCACCCAGGGGGTTGGAGAGCAGTTCTTC

J gene: TRBJ1-1
clone size: NA
D gene: NA
V gene: TRBV5-4
CDR3 protein: CTSSLETVRSTEAFF
CDR3 DNA: TGTACCAGCAGCCTGGAGACGGTGAGAAGCACTGAAGCTTTCTTT

J gene: TRBJ2-7
clone size: NA
D gene: NA
V gene: TRBV19
CDR3 protein: CASSITGTHYEQYF
CDR3 DNA: TGTGCCAGTAGTATAACGGGGACACACTACGAGCAGTACTTC

J gene: TRBJ2-5
clone size: once
D gene: NA
V gene: TRBV24-1
CDR3 protein: CATSDYYQETQYF
CDR3 DNA: TGTGCCACCAGTGATTATTACCAAGAGACCCAGTACTTC

J gene: TRBJ2-3
clone size: NA
D gene: NA
V gene: TRBV7-3
CDR3 protein: CASSSRRLSSGDTQYF
CDR3 DNA: TGTGCCAGCAGCTCCCGGCGGCTATCCAGCGGGGATACGCAGTATTTT